This TCR beta chain appears in the sequencing data of a study of blood T cell repertoires in COVID-19. About the study: Some COVID-19 samples were acute and others convalescent; all came from the United States, Italy and Spain. The cDNA or gDNA used as material had been derived from T cells, B-cell-depleted T cells, or PBMCs.

V dropped 5 bases and J dropped 2; count of bases not matched to a gene: 11. This CDR3 contains 16 residues. Germline CDR1 and CDR2: SGHTA and FQGTGA. In the original processing: The authors estimated nucleated cell counts from reference gene primer amplification. The assay was immunoSEQ multiplex PCR, and TCRdb's table has in-frame clones only and misses some. The DNA was the basis for D and trimming; V, J and clone size are from that table. There are around 20,000 clones in the sample; roughly nine tenths occur only once, and around 8% lies in the top ten. This clonotype was sampled from a human donor in a cohort sampled during active COVID-19. The chain is built from TRBV7-3 and TRBJ2-7; 8 bases are a match to TRBD2. Sequencing was carried out using peripheral blood. CDR3 protein: CASSPGGAGGTYEQYF. DNA of the CDR3: TGTGCCAGCAGCCCCGGCGGGGCGGGAGGTACCTACGAGCAGTACTTC.